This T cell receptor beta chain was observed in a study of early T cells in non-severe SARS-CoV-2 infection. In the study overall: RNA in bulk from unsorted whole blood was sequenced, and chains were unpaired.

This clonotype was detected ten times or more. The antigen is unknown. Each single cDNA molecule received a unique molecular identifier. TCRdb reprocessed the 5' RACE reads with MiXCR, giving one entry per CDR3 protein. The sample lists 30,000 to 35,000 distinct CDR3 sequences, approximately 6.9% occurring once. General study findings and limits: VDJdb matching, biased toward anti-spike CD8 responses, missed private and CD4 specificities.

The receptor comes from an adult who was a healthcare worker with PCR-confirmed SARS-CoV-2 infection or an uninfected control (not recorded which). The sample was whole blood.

CDR3 residues: CASSPEGRYYGYTF. The CDR3 bases are TGTGCCAGCTCCCCGGAGGGGAGGTACTATGGCTACACCTTC. This chain links TRBV2 with TRBJ1-2, with D perhaps matching TRBD1 (5 bases). V lost 8 bases and J lost 3, with 16 bases in between. Germline V CDR1 and CDR2: SNHLY, FYNNEI. The CDR3 totals 14 residues.